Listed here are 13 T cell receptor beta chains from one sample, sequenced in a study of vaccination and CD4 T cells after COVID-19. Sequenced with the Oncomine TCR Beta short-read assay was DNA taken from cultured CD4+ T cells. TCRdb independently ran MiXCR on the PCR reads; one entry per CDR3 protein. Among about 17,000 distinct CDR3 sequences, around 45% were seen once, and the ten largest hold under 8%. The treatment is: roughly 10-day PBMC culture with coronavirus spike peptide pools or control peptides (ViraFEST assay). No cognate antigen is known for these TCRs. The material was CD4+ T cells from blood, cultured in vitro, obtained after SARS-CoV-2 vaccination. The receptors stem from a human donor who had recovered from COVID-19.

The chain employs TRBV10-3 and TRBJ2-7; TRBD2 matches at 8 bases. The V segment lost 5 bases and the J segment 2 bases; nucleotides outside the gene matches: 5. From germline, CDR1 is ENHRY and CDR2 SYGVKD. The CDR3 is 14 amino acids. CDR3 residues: CAISPGTSAYEQYF. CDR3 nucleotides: TGTGCCATCAGTCCCGGGACTAGTGCCTACGAGCAGTACTTC.

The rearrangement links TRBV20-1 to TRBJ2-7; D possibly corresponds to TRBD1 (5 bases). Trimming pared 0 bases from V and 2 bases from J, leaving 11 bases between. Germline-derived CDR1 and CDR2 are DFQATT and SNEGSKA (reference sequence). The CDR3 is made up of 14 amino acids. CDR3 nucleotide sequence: TGCAGTGCTAGAGAGGCAGGGCGGACCTACGAGCAGTACTTC. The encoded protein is CSAREAGRTYEQYF.

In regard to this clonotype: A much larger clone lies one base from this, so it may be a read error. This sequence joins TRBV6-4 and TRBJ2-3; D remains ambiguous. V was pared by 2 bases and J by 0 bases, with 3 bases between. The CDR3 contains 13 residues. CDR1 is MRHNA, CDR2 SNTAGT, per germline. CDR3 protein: CASSDPSTDTQYF. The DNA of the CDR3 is TGTGCCAGCAGTGACCCTAGCACAGATACGCAGTATTTT.

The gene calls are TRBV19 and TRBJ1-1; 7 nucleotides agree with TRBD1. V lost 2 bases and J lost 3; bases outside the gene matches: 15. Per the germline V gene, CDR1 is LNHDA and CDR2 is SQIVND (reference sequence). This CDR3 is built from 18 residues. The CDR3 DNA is TGTGCCAGTAGTATAAAAGGGGGCACCAGGGTTCCGGACACTGAAGCTTTCTTT. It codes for CASSIKGGTRVPDTEAFF.

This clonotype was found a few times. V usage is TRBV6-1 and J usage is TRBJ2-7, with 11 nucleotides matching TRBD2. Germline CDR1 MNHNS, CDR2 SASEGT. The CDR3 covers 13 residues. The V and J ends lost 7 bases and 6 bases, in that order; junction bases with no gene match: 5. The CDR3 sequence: CASIPSGRFEQYF. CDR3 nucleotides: TGTGCCAGCATCCCTAGCGGGAGGTTCGAGCAGTACTTC.

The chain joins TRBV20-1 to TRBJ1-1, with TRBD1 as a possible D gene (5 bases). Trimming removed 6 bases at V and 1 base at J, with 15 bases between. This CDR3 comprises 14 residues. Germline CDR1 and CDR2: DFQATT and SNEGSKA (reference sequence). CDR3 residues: CSATRGARNTEAFF. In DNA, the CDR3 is TGCAGTGCAACGCGAGGGGCCCGGAACACTGAAGCTTTCTTT.

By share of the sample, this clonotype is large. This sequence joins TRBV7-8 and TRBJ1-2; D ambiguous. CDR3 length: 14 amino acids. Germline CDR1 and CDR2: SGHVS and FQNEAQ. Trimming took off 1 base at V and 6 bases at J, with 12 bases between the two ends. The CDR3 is CASSLDGTAHGYTF. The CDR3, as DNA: TGTGCCAGCAGCTTAGATGGCACGGCTCATGGCTACACCTTC.

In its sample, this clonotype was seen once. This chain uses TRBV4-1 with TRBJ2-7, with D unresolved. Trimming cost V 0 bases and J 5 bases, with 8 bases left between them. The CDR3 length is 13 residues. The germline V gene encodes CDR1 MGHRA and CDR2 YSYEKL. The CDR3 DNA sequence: TGCGCCAGCAGCCAAGATTCAAGGGACGAGCAGTACTTC. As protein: CASSQDSRDEQYF.

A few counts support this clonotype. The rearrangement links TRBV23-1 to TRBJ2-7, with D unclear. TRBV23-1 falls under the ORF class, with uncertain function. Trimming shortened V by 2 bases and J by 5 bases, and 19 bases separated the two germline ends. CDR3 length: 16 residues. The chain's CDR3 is CASSQGPVRAHHEQYF. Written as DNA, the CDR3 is TGCGCCAGCAGTCAAGGGCCCGTAAGGGCGCACCACGAGCAGTACTTC.

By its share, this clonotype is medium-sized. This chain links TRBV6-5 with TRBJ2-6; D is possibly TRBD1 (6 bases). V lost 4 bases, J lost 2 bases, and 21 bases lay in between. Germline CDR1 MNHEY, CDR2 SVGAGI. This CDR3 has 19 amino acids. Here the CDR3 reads CASSSQDAKGVTGANVLTF. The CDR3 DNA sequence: TGTGCCAGCAGTTCACAAGACGCTAAGGGGGTCACTGGGGCCAACGTCCTGACTTTC.

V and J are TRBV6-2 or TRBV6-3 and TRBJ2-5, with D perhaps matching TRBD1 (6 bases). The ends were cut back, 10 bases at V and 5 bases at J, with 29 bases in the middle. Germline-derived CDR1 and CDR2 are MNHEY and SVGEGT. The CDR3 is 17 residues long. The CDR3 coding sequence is TGTGCCACCAATTTGGATTGGGGGACACCTAAGGGGGAGACCCAGTACTTC. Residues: CATNLDWGTPKGETQYF.

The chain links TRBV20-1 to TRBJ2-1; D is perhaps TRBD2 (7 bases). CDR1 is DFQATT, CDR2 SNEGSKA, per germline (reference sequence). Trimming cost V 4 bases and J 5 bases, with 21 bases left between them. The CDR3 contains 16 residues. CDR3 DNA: TGCAGTGCTACACGGGAGCGTAGAGGGGGGGACAATGAGCAGTTCTTC. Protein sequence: CSATRERRGGDNEQFF.

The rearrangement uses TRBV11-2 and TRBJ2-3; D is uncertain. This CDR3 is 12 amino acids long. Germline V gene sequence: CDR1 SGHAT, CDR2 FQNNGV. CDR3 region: CAASTSTDTQYF. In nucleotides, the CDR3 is TGTGCAGCAAGCACTAGCACAGATACGCAGTATTTT.